This is a list of T cell receptor beta chains from one sample in a study of blood T cells in healthy people across ages. TCRdb used MiXCR to reprocess the 5' RACE reads, holding one entry per CDR3 protein. The sample contains approximately 1.5 million distinct CDR3 sequences, around 35% of which appear only once. Sequenced input: blood. Source of these receptors: a woman in her twenties or thirties in good health. CDR3s include the opening cysteine and the closing phenylalanine or tryptophan. The order of the fields is CDR3 DNA, CDR3 protein, clone size, D gene, V gene, J gene. The D gene is left open where the match is weak. Clone size, where shown, is once, few, many, or a class for clones that have expanded.

DNA: TGCAGTGCTAGAGTGGGACTAGCGGGATACGAGCAGTACTTC; CDR3: CSARVGLAGYEQYF; size: many; D: TRBD2; V: TRBV20-1; J: TRBJ2-7
DNA: TGTGCCAGCAGCGGTCAGGACTATTTCTACGAGCAGTACTTC; CDR3: CASSGQDYFYEQYF; size: -; D: -; V: TRBV9; J: TRBJ2-7
DNA: TGTGCCAGCAGTTTCCTGGATGAGAGGATTGACTATGGCTACACCTTC; CDR3: CASSFLDERIDYGYTF; size: -; D: -; V: TRBV28; J: TRBJ1-2
DNA: TGTGCCACCGGGACAGGGACGAACACCGGGGAGCTGTTTTTT; CDR3: CATGTGTNTGELFF; size: -; D: TRBD1; V: TRBV12-3/TRBV12-4; J: TRBJ2-2
DNA: TGTGCCAGCAGTTACTCGGTCAACGACCTACAGGAGCAGTACTTC; CDR3: CASSYSVNDLQEQYF; size: -; D: -; V: TRBV6-5; J: TRBJ2-7
DNA: TGCGCCAGCAGCCTACAGGGTTTTGGGGCCAACGTCCTGACTTTC; CDR3: CASSLQGFGANVLTF; size: many; D: -; V: TRBV5-1; J: TRBJ2-6
DNA: TGCAGTGCTAGAGATCGGCGGCTAGCGGAGAACAATGAGCAGTTCTTC; CDR3: CSARDRRLAENNEQFF; size: -; D: TRBD2; V: TRBV20-1; J: TRBJ2-1
DNA: TGTGCCAGCAGCGTAGATCCGACGGAAGGGTGCGAGCAGTACTTC; CDR3: CASSVDPTEGCEQYF; size: -; D: -; V: TRBV9; J: TRBJ2-7
DNA: TGTGCCAGCAGTTCAGGGACCAGCCGCGGTGAGCAGTTCTTC; CDR3: CASSSGTSRGEQFF; size: -; D: -; V: TRBV12-3/TRBV12-4; J: TRBJ2-1
DNA: TGCAGTGCTAGAGATCTTGGGAGTGGTCACGAGCAGTACTTC; CDR3: CSARDLGSGHEQYF; size: -; D: -; V: TRBV20-1; J: TRBJ2-7